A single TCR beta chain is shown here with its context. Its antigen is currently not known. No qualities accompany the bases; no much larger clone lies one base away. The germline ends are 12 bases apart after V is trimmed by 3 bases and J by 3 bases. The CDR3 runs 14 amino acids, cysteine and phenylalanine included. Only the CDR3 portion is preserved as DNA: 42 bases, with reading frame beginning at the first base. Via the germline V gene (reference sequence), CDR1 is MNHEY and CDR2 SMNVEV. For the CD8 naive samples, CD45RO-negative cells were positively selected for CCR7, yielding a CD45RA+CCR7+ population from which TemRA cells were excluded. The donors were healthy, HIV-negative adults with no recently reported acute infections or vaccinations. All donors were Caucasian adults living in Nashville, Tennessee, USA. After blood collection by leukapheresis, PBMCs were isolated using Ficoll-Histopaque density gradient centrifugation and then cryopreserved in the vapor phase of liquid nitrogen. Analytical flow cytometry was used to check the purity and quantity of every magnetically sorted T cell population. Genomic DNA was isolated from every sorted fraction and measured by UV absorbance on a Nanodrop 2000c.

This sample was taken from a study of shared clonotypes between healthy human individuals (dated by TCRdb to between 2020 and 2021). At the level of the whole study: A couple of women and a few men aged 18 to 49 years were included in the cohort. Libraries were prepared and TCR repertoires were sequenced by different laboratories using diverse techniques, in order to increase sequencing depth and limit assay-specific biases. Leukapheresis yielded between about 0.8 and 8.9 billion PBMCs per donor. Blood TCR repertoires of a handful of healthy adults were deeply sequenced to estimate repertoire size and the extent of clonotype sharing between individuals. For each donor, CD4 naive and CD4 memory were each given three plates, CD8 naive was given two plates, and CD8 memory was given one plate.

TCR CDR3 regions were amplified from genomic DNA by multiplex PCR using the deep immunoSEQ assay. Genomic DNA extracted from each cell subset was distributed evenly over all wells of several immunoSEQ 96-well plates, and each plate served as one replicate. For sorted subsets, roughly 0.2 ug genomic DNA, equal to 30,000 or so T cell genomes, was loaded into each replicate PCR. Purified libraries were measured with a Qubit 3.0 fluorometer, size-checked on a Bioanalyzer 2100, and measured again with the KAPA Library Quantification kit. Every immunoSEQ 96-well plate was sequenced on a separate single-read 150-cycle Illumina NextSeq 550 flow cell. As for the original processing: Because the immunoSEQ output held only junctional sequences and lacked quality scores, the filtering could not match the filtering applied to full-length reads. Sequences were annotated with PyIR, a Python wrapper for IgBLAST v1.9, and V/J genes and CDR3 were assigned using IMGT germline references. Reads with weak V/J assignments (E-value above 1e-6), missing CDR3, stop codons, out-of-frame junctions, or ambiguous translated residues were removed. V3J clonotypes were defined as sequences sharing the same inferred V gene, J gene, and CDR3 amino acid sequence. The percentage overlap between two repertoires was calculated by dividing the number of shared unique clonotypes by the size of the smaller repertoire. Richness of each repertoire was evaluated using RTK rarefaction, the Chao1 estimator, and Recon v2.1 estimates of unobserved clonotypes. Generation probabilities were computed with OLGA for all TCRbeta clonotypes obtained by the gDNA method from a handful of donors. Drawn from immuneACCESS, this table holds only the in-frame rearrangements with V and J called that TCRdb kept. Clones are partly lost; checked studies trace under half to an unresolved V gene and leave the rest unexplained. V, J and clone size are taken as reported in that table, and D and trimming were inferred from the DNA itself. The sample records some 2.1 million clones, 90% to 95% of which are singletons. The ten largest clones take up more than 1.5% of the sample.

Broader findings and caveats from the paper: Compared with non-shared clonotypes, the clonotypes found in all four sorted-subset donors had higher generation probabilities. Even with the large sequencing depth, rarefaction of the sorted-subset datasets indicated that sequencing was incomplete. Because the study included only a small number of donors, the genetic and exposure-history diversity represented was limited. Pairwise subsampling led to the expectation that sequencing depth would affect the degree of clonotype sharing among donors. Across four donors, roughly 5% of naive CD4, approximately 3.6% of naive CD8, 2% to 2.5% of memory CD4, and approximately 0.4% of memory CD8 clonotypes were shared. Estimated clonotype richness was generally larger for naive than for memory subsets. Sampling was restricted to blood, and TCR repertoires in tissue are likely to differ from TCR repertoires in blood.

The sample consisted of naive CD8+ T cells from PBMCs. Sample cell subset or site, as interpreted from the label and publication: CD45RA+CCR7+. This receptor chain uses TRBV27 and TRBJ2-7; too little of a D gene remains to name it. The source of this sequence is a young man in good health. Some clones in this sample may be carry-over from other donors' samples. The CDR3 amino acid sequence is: CASSFGLWGYEQYF. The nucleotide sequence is TGTGCCAGCAGTTTCGGGCTTTGGGGCTACGAGCAGTACTTC.